The 8 T cell receptor beta chains below all came from one sample that was sequenced in a study of human T cells and chemical hapten exposure. MiXCR was run by TCRdb on the RACE reads, yielding one entry per CDR3 protein. The sample consists of over 300,000 distinct CDR3 sequences, 5.1% of them appearing once. Time point reported: pre-sensitization, week 0. Described treatment: therapeutic diphenylcyclopropenone sensitization with weekly scalp DPC. Sequenced here: whole blood, sampled in connection with sensitization to the hapten diphenylcyclopropenone (DPC). These receptors were collected from a woman aged 45-59 years with alopecia areata. Some clones in this sample may be carry-over from other donors' samples.

The V call is TRBV13, the J call TRBJ2-4; TRBD1 matches 7 bases. Germline CDR1 and CDR2: PRHDT and FYEKMQ (reference sequence). V dropped 0 bases and J dropped 14; count of bases not matched to a gene: 4. The CDR3 contains 12 residues. DNA of the CDR3: TGTGCCAGCAGCTTAGGTACAGGGGTTGAGTACTTC. Its protein is CASSLGTGVEYF.

This clonotype has a count of ten or more. This rearrangement joins TRBV4-3 to TRBJ2-5, with 7 bases identical to TRBD2. V lost 3 bases and J lost 9; bases outside the gene matches: 10. The CDR3 is made up of 14 amino acids. Germline CDR1 LGHNA, CDR2 YSLEER. The CDR3 DNA follows: TGCGCCAGCAGCCAGCTACTAGTTGGGGGGGCCCAGTACTTC. Its protein is CASSQLLVGGAQYF.

This clonotype was picked up a small number of times. The chain has TRBV20-1 and TRBJ1-6, with 8 bases aligning to TRBD1. Looked up from germline, CDR1 is DFQATT and CDR2 is SNEGSKA (reference sequence). With V trimmed by 0 bases and J by 7 bases, 2 bases remained unmatched. CDR3 length: 14 amino acids. The CDR3 sequence is CSARDRGPNSPLHF. CDR3 DNA sequence: TGCAGTGCTAGAGACAGGGGGCCCAATTCACCCCTCCACTTT.

This clonotype was observed a handful of times. The rearrangement joins TRBV4-2 to TRBJ2-2; D is possibly TRBD2 (5 bases). The CDR3 runs to 19 residues. Germline CDR1 is LGHNA and CDR2 is YNFKEQ. V lost 0 bases and J 0 bases, leaving 17 bases between the germline ends. As DNA, the CDR3 is TGTGCCAGCAGCCAAGAAGCCCTCCGGGATAGCGCGAACACCGGGGAGCTGTTTTTT. Amino acids: CASSQEALRDSANTGELFF.

Many counts were recorded for this clonotype. V and J are TRBV18 and TRBJ1-1, with 7 positions matching TRBD1. CDR1 and CDR2 from the germline V gene are KGHSH and LQKENI. The CDR3 sequence is 14 residues long. The V segment lost 3 bases and the J segment 6 bases; nucleotides outside the gene matches: 7. CDR3 in amino acids: CASSPSGQIPEAFF. DNA of the CDR3: TGTGCCAGCTCACCGTCGGGACAGATACCTGAAGCTTTCTTT.

Only a few counts were recorded for this clonotype. The chain uses TRBV5-1 and TRBJ2-1; 15 bases agree with TRBD2. CDR3 length equals 18 residues. Trimming removed 8 bases from V and 6 bases from J; junction bases left unmatched: 15. The germline CDR1 and CDR2 sequences are SGHRS and YFSETQ. The CDR3 loop reads CASYPGLAGGVPSNEQFF. In nucleotides, the CDR3 is TGCGCCAGTTATCCGGGACTAGCGGGAGGTGTCCCCTCCAATGAGCAGTTCTTC.

Written as DNA, the CDR3 is TGTGCCACCCATCACGCTAGCGAATCTAATGAGCAGTTCTTC. Translation gives CATHHASESNEQFF. V usage is TRBV7-8 and J usage is TRBJ2-1; a possible D gene is TRBD2 (6 bases). The CDR3 loop spans 14 amino acids. Germline loops: CDR1 SGHVS, CDR2 FQNEAQ. Deletions cut 10 bases from V and 7 bases from J, with 20 bases between. Full variable domain (outside the CDR3, taken from reference TRBV7-8 and TRBJ2-1): GAGVSQSPRYKVAKRGQDVALRCDPISGHVSLFWYQQALGQGPEFLTYFQNEAQLDKSGLPSDRFFAERPEGSVSTLKIQRTQQEDSAVYLCATHHASESNEQFFGPGTRLTVL.

The V gene is TRBV2, the J gene TRBJ1-1; no definite D call. CDR1 and CDR2 (germline): SNHLY, FYNNEI. Trimming cost V 3 bases and J 9 bases, with 11 bases left between them. The CDR3 is 12 residues long. The chain's CDR3 is CASSEGLPQAFF. The CDR3 nucleotides are TGTGCCAGCAGTGAGGGGTTACCCCAAGCTTTCTTT.